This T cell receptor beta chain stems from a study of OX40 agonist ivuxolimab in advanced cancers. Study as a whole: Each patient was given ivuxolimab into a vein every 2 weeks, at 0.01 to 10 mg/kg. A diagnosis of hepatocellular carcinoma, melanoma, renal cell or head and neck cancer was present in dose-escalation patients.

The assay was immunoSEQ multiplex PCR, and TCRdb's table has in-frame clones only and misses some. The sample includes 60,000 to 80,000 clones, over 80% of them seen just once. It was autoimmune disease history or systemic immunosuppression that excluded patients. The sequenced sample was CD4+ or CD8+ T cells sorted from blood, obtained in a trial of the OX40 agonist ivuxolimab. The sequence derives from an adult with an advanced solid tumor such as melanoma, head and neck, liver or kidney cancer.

The CDR3 region is CASSQVTGAHEQYF. The CDR3 DNA reads TGTGCCAGCAGCCAGGTGACCGGGGCCCACGAGCAGTACTTC. The V gene is TRBV14, the J gene TRBJ2-7; D tentatively fits TRBD1 or TRBD2 (5 bases each). CDR3 length: 14 residues. V was clipped by 3 bases and J by 5 bases, with 14 bases between them. From germline, CDR1 is SGHDN and CDR2 FVKESK.